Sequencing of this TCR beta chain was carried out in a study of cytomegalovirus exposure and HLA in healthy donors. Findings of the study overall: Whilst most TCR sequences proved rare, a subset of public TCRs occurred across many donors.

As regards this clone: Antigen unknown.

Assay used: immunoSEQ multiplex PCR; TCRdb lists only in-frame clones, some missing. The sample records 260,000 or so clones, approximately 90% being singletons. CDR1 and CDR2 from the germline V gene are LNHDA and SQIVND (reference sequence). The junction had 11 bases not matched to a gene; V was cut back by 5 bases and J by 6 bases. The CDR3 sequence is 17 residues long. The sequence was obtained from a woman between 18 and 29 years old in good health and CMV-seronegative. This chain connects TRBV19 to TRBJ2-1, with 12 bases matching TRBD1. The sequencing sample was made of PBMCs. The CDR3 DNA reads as TGTGCCAGTAGTGTAGTACCGGGACAGGGGGCTCGCAATGAGCAGTTCTTC. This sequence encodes CASSVVPGQGARNEQFF.